One and the same sample provided the 2 T cell receptor beta chains below, sequenced in a study of blood T cell repertoires in COVID-19 (dated by TCRdb to the early 2020s). The protocol used for the library was the immunoSEQ multiplex PCR assay. TCRdb took this table from immuneACCESS and kept in-frame rearrangements with V and J called. Such tables lack part of the clones; where checked against another copy, unresolved V genes explain under half of the gap, and the rest is unexplained. This sample is represented by tens of thousands of clones; 60% to 85% of them were singletons. The ten largest clones represent approximately 23% of the sample. The sequencing input was peripheral blood. Every receptor here comes from a human donor in a cohort sampled during active COVID-19.

This clone was seen only a few times. The chain is built from TRBV10-1 and TRBJ1-5; D unclear. With 10 bases removed from V and 0 bases from J, the gap between germline ends came to 16 bases. The CDR3 covers 15 residues. The germline V gene has CDR1 WNHNN and CDR2 SYGVQD (reference sequence). The CDR3 reads CATQVAVYSNQPQHF. In nucleotides, the CDR3 is TGCGCCACCCAGGTGGCCGTATATAGCAATCAGCCCCAGCATTTT.

The CDR3 coding sequence is TGCGCCAGCAGCTTCAGTGGGACTTACAGTAATGAGCAGTTCTTC. The encoded protein is CASSFSGTYSNEQFF. V gene TRBV5-1 combines with J gene TRBJ2-1, with D perhaps TRBD2 (6 bases). Per germline, CDR1 SGHRS and CDR2 YFSETQ. The CDR3 consists of 15 residues. The V end lost 2 bases, the J end lost 7 bases, and 16 bases lay between the germline ends. Full variable domain (outside the CDR3, taken from reference TRBV5-1 and TRBJ2-1): KAGVTQTPRYLIKTRGQQVTLSCSPISGHRSVSWYQQTPGQGLQFLFEYFSETQRNKGNFPGRFSGRQFSNSRSEMNVSTLELGDSALYLCASSFSGTYSNEQFFGPGTRLTVL.